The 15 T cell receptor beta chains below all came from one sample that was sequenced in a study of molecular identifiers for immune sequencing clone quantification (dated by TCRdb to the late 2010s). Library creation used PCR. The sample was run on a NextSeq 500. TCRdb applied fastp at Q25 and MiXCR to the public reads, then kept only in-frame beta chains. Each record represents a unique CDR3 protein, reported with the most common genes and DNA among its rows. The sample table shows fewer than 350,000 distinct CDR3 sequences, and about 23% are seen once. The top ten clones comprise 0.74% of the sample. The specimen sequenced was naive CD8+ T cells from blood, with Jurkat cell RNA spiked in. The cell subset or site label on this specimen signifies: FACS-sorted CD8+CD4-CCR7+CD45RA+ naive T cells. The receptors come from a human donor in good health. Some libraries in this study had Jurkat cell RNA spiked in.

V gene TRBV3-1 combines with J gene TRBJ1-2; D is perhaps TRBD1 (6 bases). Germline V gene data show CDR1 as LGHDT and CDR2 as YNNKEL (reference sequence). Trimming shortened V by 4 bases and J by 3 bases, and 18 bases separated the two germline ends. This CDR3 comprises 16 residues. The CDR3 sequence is CASSPREGGHYYGYTF. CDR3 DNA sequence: TGTGCCAGCAGCCCCCGCGAGGGGGGGCATTACTATGGCTACACCTTC.

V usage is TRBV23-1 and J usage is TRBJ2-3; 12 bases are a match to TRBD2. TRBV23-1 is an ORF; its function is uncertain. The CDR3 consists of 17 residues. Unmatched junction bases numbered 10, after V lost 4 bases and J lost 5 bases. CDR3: CASSRLAGDSRGDTQYF. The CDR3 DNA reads TGCGCCAGCAGTCGACTAGCGGGGGATTCTCGGGGAGATACGCAGTATTTT.

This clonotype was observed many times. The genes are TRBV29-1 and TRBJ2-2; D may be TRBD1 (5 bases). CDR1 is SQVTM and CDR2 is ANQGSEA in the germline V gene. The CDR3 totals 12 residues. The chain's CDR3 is CSFDRNTGELFF. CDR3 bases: TGCAGTTTCGACAGGAACACCGGGGAGCTGTTTTTT.

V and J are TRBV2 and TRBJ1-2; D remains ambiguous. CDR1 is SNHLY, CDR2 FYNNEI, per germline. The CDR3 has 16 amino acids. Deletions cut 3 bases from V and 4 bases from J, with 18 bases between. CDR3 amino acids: CASSDAVGPSSYGYTF. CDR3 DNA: TGTGCCAGCAGTGACGCCGTCGGACCATCAAGCTATGGCTACACCTTC.

The CDR3 here is CASSVGVSGVQDEQYF. The CDR3 DNA reads as TGTGCCAGCAGCGTCGGGGTTAGCGGGGTCCAAGACGAGCAGTACTTC. The J gene is TRBJ2-7, the V gene TRBV7-9; 8 nucleotides line up with TRBD2. J lost 5 bases, V lost 5 bases, and 14 bases had no gene match. The germline CDR1 and CDR2 sequences are SEHNR and FQNEAQ (reference sequence). The CDR3 extends over 16 amino acids.

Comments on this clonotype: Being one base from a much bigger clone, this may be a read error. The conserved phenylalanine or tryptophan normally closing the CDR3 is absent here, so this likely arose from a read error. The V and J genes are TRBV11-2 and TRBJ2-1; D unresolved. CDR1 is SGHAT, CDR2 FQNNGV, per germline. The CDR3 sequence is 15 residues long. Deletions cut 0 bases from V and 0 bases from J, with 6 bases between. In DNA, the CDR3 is TGTGCCAGCAGCTTAGAGTGGAGCTCCTACAATGAGCAGTTCGTC. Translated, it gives CASSLEWSSYNEQFV.

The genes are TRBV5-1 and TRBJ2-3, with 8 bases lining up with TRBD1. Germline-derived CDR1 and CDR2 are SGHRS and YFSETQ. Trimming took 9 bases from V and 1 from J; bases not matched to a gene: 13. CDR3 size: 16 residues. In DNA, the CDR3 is TGCGCCAACAACTCCGGACAGGGAATGGGCACAGATACGCAGTATTTT. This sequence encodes CANNSGQGMGTDTQYF.

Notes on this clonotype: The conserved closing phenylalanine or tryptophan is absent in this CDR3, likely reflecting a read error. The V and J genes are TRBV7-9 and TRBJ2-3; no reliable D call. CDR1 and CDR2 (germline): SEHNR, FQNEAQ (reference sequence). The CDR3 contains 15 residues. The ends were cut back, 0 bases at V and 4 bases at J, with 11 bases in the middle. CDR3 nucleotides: TGTGCCAGCAGCTTAGCCTCAGTGAGCGCAGATACGCAGTATTCT. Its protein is CASSLASVSADTQYS.

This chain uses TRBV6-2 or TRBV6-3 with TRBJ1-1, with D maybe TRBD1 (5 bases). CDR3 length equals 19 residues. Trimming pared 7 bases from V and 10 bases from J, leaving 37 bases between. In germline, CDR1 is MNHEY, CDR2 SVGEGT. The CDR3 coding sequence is TGTGCCAGCACTGGGGGGTTTTACGTCCAGGCGGGCCTGAACCCTGCAGCTTTCTTT. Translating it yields CASTGGFYVQAGLNPAAFF.

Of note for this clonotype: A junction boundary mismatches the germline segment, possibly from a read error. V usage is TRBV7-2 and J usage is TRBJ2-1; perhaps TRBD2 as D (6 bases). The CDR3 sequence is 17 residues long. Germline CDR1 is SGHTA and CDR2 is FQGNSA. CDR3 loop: CACSFSLYGGLRSEQFF. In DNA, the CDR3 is TGTGCCTGCAGCTTTTCCCTATACGGGGGTTTAAGGAGTGAGCAGTTCTTC.

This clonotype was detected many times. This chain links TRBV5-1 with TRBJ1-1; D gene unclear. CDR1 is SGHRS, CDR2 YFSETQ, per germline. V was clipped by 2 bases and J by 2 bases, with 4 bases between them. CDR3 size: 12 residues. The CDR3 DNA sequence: TGCGCCAGCAGCTTACAAAACACTGAAGCTTTCTTT. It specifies CASSLQNTEAFF. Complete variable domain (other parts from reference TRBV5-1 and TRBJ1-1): KAGVTQTPRYLIKTRGQQVTLSCSPISGHRSVSWYQQTPGQGLQFLFEYFSETQRNKGNFPGRFSGRQFSNSRSEMNVSTLELGDSALYLCASSLQNTEAFFGQGTRLTVV.

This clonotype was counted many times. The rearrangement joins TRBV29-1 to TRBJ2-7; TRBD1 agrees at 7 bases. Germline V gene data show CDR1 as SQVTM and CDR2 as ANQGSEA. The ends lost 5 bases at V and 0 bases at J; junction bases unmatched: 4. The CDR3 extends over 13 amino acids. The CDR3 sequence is CSVYDRASYEQYF. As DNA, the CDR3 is TGCAGCGTTTATGACAGGGCCTCCTACGAGCAGTACTTC.

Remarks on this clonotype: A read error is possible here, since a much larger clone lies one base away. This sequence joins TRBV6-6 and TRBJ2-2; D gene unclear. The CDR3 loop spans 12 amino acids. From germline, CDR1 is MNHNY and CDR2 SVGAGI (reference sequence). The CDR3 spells CAIHQVTGQLFF. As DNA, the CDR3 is TGTGCCATACACCAGGTCACCGGGCAGCTGTTTTTT.

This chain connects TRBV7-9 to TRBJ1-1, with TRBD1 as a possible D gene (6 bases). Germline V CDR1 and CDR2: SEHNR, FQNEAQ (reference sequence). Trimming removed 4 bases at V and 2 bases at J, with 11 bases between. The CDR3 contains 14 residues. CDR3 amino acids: CASSSQGPNTEAFF. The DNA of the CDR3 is TGTGCCAGCAGCTCTCAGGGGCCCAACACTGAAGCTTTCTTT.

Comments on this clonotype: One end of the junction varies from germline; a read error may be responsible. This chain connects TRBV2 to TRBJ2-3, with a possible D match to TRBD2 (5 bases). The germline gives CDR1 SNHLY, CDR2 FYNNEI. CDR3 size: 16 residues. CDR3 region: CASSENLAPGTDTQCF. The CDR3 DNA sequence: TGTGCCAGCAGTGAGAACCTAGCTCCCGGCACAGATACGCAGTGTTTT. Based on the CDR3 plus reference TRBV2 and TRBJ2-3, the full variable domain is EPEVTQTPSHQVTQMGQEVILRCVPISNHLYFYWYRQILGQKVEFLVSFYNNEISEKSEIFDDQFSVERPDGSNFTLKIRSTKLEDSAMYFCASSENLAPGTDTQCFGPGTRLTVL.